Each of the 28 T cell receptor beta chains below was sequenced from the same sample in a study of early T cells in non-severe SARS-CoV-2 infection. TCRdb used MiXCR to reprocess the 5' RACE reads, holding one entry per CDR3 protein. The profile covers about 83,000 distinct CDR3 sequences, with about 13% appearing a single time and about 1.4% taken by the ten largest. The sample was whole blood. All receptors come from an adult who was a healthcare worker with PCR-confirmed SARS-CoV-2 infection or an uninfected control (not recorded which).

V and J are TRBV12-3 or TRBV12-4 and TRBJ2-7; D possibly matches TRBD1 or TRBD2 (5 bases each). The CDR3 contains 15 residues. Trimming shortened V by 0 bases and J by 6 bases, and 15 bases separated the two germline ends. The CDR3 DNA follows: TGTGCCAGCAGTTTAGCGACACCTGGGGGTCGCGAGCAGTACTTC. Its translation is CASSLATPGGREQYF.

This sequence joins TRBV20-1 and TRBJ1-1; weak D call: TRBD1 (6 bases). Per the germline V gene, CDR1 is DFQATT and CDR2 is SNEGSKA (reference sequence). The CDR3 contains 16 residues. Trimming removed 6 bases at V and 5 bases at J, with 25 bases between. The CDR3 loop reads CSAHPGATFLRTEAFF. CDR3 sequence (DNA): TGCAGTGCACATCCAGGGGCCACATTTTTGCGTACTGAAGCTTTCTTT.

The chain has TRBV29-1 and TRBJ2-3, with TRBD2 matching over 7 bases. CDR3 length: 14 amino acids. Germline assignment: CDR1 SQVTM and CDR2 ANQGSEA. V lost 2 bases and J lost 7; bases outside the gene matches: 9. The CDR3 here is CSVESGRGTHTQYF. CDR3 sequence (DNA): TGCAGCGTTGAATCTGGGCGGGGGACTCATACGCAGTATTTT.

In this sample, this clonotype turned up many times. The rearrangement joins TRBV12-3 or TRBV12-4 to TRBJ1-2; D remains ambiguous. V dropped 5 bases and J dropped 7 bases, with 8 bases sitting between them. CDR3 length: 11 residues. In DNA form, the CDR3 reads TGTGCCAGCAGTCCCCAGAGTGGCTACACCTTC. It encodes CASSPQSGYTF.

The V and J genes are TRBV7-2 and TRBJ1-1; D unclear. The CDR3 totals 14 residues. V dropped 2 bases and J dropped 1 base, with 8 bases sitting between them. Germline V gene data show CDR1 as SGHTA and CDR2 as FQGNSA. The CDR3 region is CASSLSPGNTEAFF. The CDR3 region has the DNA TGTGCCAGCAGCTTATCTCCGGGGAACACTGAAGCTTTCTTT.

This clonotype was detected a few times. CDR3 in DNA: TGTGCCAGCAGTTATCAGGAAGTCTATGGCTACACCTTC. Its translation: CASSYQEVYGYTF. The chain joins TRBV6-6 to TRBJ1-2; D call uncertain. Trimming left V 3 bases short and J 4 bases short, with 9 bases between. The germline CDR1 and CDR2 sequences are MNHNY and SVGAGI (reference sequence). The CDR3 covers 13 residues.

The table lists this clonotype with many counts. This chain links TRBV9 with TRBJ1-1, with D hard to call. Trimming pared 2 bases from V and 0 bases from J, leaving 5 bases between. Germline V gene lookup returns CDR1 SGDLS and CDR2 YYNGEE. This CDR3 contains 13 residues. The CDR3 sequence: CASSVSVNTEAFF. CDR3 coding DNA: TGTGCCAGCAGCGTTTCTGTGAACACTGAAGCTTTCTTT.

Points on this clonotype: An end of the junction does not agree with germline; a read error may underlie this. The chain combines TRBV7-2 with TRBJ2-3; D perhaps matches TRBD1 (6 bases). CDR1 and CDR2 from the germline V gene are SGHTA and FQGNSA. The CDR3 sequence is 13 residues long. The CDR3 DNA reads TGTGGCAGCAGCCGTACAGGGTTAGATACGCAGTATTTT. Its protein is CGSSRTGLDTQYF.

This clonotype was observed a handful of times. A much bigger clone sits one base away, suggesting this may be a read error. The J gene is TRBJ2-6, the V gene TRBV14, with unresolved D. Germline CDR1 reads SGHDN; CDR2 reads FVKESK. The CDR3 is 12 residues long. V lost 5 bases, J lost 2 bases, and 1 base lay in between. CDR3 sequence (DNA): TGTGCCAGCAGCGCTGGGGCCAACGTCCTGACTTTC. Translated: CASSAGANVLTF.

The chain links TRBV3-1 to TRBJ2-7; no definite D call. The CDR3 runs 12 residues. V was shortened by 0 bases and J by 3 bases, with 3 bases between the two germline ends. In germline, CDR1 is LGHDT, CDR2 YNNKEL (reference sequence). CDR3 in DNA: TGTGCCAGCAGCCAAGAGCACTACGAGCAGTACTTC. Encoded protein: CASSQEHYEQYF.

This clonotype was detected ten times or more. J is TRBJ2-1 and V is TRBV7-9; TRBD1 aligns across 8 bases. V shed 0 bases, J shed 9 bases, and the junction held 16 bases outside the gene matches. This CDR3 spans 18 amino acids. CDR1 SEHNR and CDR2 FQNEAQ come from the germline V gene (reference sequence). CDR3: CASSLAQGAGRGLGEQFF. Written as DNA, the CDR3 is TGTGCCAGCAGCTTAGCCCAAGGCGCGGGCAGGGGGCTAGGTGAGCAGTTCTTC.

There are a few counts of this clonotype. The chain employs TRBV7-2 and TRBJ1-2; the D is unclear. The CDR3 has 13 amino acids. In germline, CDR1 is SGHTA, CDR2 FQGNSA. V was shortened by 2 bases and J by 4 bases, with 8 bases between the two germline ends. This CDR3 is CASSLTDPYGYTF. For the CDR3, the DNA is TGTGCCAGCAGCTTAACGGATCCCTATGGCTACACCTTC.

V is TRBV2 and J is TRBJ2-7; D is undetermined. V was shortened by 7 bases and J by 3 bases, with 4 bases between the two germline ends. Germline CDR1 reads SNHLY; CDR2 reads FYNNEI. This CDR3 spans 10 amino acids. The CDR3 nucleotides read TGTGCCAGCATGGGCTACGAGCAGTACTTC. This sequence encodes CASMGYEQYF.

The chain combines TRBV6-4 with TRBJ2-2; 10 nucleotides match TRBD2. Germline lookup yields CDR1 MRHNA and CDR2 SNTAGT. Losses at the gene ends were 5 bases for V and 4 bases for J; bases not matched to a gene: 1. The CDR3 covers 14 residues. The CDR3 coding sequence is TGTGCCAGCAGTTGGACTAGCGGCACCGGGGAGCTGTTTTTT. Protein sequence: CASSWTSGTGELFF.

The chain has TRBV7-2 and TRBJ2-1, with D possibly called TRBD1 or TRBD2 (6 bases each). Germline V lookup: CDR1 SGHTA, CDR2 FQGNSA. Trimming shortened V by 5 bases and J by 5 bases, and 16 bases separated the two germline ends. This CDR3 has 15 amino acids. The CDR3 bases are TGTGCCAGCAGCCCACCGACGGGGGCAAACAATGAGCAGTTCTTC. Translation gives CASSPPTGANNEQFF.

This clonotype was picked up a small number of times. The rearrangement joins TRBV6-6 to TRBJ1-4; TRBD1 might be the D (5 bases). Germline CDR1 reads MNHNY; CDR2 reads SVGAGI (reference sequence). V was clipped by 0 bases and J by 0 bases, with 14 bases between them. This CDR3 spans 18 amino acids. CDR3 amino acids: CASSYSPRDVATNEKLFF. The CDR3 bases are TGTGCCAGCAGTTACTCCCCCCGGGACGTTGCAACTAATGAAAAACTGTTTTTT.

At least ten counts were recorded for this clonotype. J is TRBJ2-3 and V is TRBV9; D ambiguous. This CDR3 is built from 15 residues. Trimming shortened V by 0 bases and J by 1 base, and 9 bases separated the two germline ends. CDR1 and CDR2 (germline): SGDLS, YYNGEE. CDR3 region: CASSVGGRRTDTQYF. In DNA form, the CDR3 reads TGTGCCAGCAGCGTAGGTGGGCGCCGCACAGATACGCAGTATTTT.

This clonotype occurred many times. The chain recombines TRBV14 with TRBJ1-1; 9 bases line up with TRBD1. The junction had 7 bases not matched to a gene; V was cut back by 5 bases and J by 3 bases. CDR1 SGHDN and CDR2 FVKESK come from the germline V gene. The CDR3 sequence is 15 residues long. Here the CDR3 DNA reads TGTGCCAGCAGCACAGGGGGCTGGTACGACACTGAAGCTTTCTTT. Its protein is CASSTGGWYDTEAFF.

This clonotype has a handful of counts. The chain couples TRBV10-2 to TRBJ1-2; D perhaps matches TRBD1 (5 bases). Germline V gene sequence: CDR1 WSHSY, CDR2 SAAADI. CDR3 size: 12 residues. Trimming left V 7 bases short and J 3 bases short, with 9 bases between. The CDR3 nucleotides read TGCGCCAGCAAGGAGGGGTACTATGGCTACACCTTC. This gives the protein CASKEGYYGYTF.

The rearrangement links TRBV3-1 to TRBJ1-6; 7 bases line up with TRBD1. The CDR3 is 14 amino acids. J lost 6 bases, V lost 6 bases, and 5 bases had no gene match. Per the germline V gene, CDR1 is LGHDT and CDR2 is YNNKEL (reference sequence). The DNA of the CDR3 is TGTGCCAGCAGTTTTGACAGGGCTAATTCACCCCTCCACTTT. It specifies CASSFDRANSPLHF.

This clonotype was found many times. The rearrangement links TRBV20-1 to TRBJ2-7; 9 bases fit TRBD2. The CDR3 is 12 amino acids. The germline V gene encodes CDR1 DFQATT and CDR2 SNEGSKA (reference sequence). CDR3 sequence: CRGTSSSYEQYF. CDR3 DNA: TGCAGGGGGACTAGCAGCTCCTACGAGCAGTACTTC.

This clonotype occurred many times. V usage is TRBV4-3 and J usage is TRBJ1-1, with a tentative D call TRBD1 (6 bases). CDR1 is LGHNA and CDR2 is YSLEER in the germline V gene. This CDR3 contains 15 residues. The V and J ends lost 3 bases and 5 bases respectively, with 16 bases between them. CDR3 nucleotide sequence: TGCGCCAGCAGCCAGAGCGGCGGGACATCGACTGAAGCTTTCTTT. Its translation: CASSQSGGTSTEAFF.

In this sample, this clonotype turned up many times. The chain is built from TRBV5-1 and TRBJ1-1; D unclear. CDR1 is SGHRS, CDR2 YFSETQ, per germline. The CDR3 has 13 residues. V lost 1 base and J 2 bases, leaving 6 bases between the germline ends. CDR3 residues: CASSLLRNTEAFF. The CDR3 coding sequence is TGCGCCAGCAGCTTGTTGAGAAACACTGAAGCTTTCTTT.

This clonotype was counted ten times or more. The gene calls are TRBV30 and TRBJ2-1; TRBD2 is a possible D gene (5 bases). V was pared by 2 bases and J by 4 bases, with 9 bases between. CDR1 and CDR2 (germline): GTSNPN, SVGIG (reference sequence). The CDR3 has 13 residues. CDR3 residues: CAWSNREYNEQFF. CDR3 nucleotides: TGTGCCTGGAGTAATCGGGAATACAATGAGCAGTTCTTC. The full variable domain, completed using reference TRBV30 and TRBJ2-1, is SQTIHQWPATLVQPVGSPLSLECTVEGTSNPNLYWYRQAAGRGLQLLFYSVGIGQISSEVPQNLSASRPQDRQFILSSKKLLLSDSGFYLCAWSNREYNEQFFGPGTRLTVL.

The table lists this clonotype with many counts. The chain has TRBV10-3 and TRBJ1-2; 7 bases line up with TRBD1. This CDR3 spans 13 amino acids. V lost 7 bases and J lost 7; bases outside the gene matches: 9. Germline lookup yields CDR1 ENHRY and CDR2 SYGVKD. CDR3 DNA: TGTGCCATCACCACCCAGGGGGAGATTGGCTACACCTTC. Translating it yields CAITTQGEIGYTF.

This clonotype has ten or more counts. The rearrangement uses TRBV11-2 and TRBJ2-1; no clear D gene. The CDR3 contains 17 residues. Per germline, CDR1 SGHAT and CDR2 FQNNGV. V was shortened by 5 bases and J by 0 bases, with 17 bases between the two germline ends. CDR3 sequence: CASSPASPRRSYNEQFF. In nucleotides, the CDR3 is TGTGCCAGCAGCCCCGCCTCCCCCCGTCGCTCCTACAATGAGCAGTTCTTC.

This clonotype came up a few times. The CDR3, as DNA: TGTGCCTGGAGCAGCGGGCAGGCAACCTACGAGCAGTACTTC. Its translation: CAWSSGQATYEQYF. The rearrangement uses TRBV30 and TRBJ2-7, with D possibly being TRBD2 (6 bases). Germline CDR1 reads GTSNPN; CDR2 reads SVGIG (reference sequence). The CDR3 sequence is 14 residues long. V lost 3 bases, J lost 2 bases, and 14 bases lay in between.

V and J are TRBV28 and TRBJ1-2; the D gene is possibly TRBD1 (5 bases). The germline V gene has CDR1 MDHEN and CDR2 SYDVKM. V lost 11 bases to trimming and J lost 5 bases, with 9 bases between them. The CDR3 runs 10 residues. The CDR3 DNA follows: TGTGCCGCCCGGGGGTATGGCTACACCTTC. It is translated as CAARGYGYTF.